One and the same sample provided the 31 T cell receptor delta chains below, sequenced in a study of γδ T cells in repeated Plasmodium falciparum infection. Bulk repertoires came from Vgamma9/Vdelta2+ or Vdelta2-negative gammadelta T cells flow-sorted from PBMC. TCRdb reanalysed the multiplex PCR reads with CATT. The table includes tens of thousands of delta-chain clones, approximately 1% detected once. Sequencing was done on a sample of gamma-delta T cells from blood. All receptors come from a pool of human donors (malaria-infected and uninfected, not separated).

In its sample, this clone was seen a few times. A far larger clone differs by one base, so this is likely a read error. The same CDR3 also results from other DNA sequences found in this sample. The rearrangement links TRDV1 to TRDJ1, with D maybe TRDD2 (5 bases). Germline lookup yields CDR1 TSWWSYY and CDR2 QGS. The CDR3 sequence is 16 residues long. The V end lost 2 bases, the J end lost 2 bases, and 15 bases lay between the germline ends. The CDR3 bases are TGTGCTCTTGGGGAAATCTTCCATCCCGGGACCGATAAACTCATCTTT. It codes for CALGEIFHPGTDKLIF.

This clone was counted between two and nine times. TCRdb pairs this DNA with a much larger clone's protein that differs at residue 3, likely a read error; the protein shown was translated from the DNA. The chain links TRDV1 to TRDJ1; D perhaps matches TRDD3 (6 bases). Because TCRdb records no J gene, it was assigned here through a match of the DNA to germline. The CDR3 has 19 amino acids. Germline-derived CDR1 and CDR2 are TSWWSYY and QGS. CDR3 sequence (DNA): TGTGCTCCTGGGGAGGATACTACCTTGTACCCTTCGTACACCGATAAACTCATCTTT. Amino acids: CAPGEDTTLYPSYTDKLIF.

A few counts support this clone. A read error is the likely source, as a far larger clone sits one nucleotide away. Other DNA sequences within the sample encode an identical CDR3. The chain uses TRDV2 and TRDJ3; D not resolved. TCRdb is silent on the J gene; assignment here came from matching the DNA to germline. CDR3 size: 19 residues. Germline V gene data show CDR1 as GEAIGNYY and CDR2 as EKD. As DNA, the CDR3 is TGTGCCTGCGACACCGTTGGGAAAGGAGAATCCTGGGACACCCGACAGATGTTTTTC. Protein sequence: CACDTVGKGESWDTRQMFF.

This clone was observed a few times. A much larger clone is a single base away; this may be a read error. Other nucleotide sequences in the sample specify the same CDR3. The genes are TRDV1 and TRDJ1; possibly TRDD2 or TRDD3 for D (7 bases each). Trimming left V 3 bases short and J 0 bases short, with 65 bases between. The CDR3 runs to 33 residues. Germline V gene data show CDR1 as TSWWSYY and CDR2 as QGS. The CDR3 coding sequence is TGTGCTCTTGGGGAGACCCAATTTGGTAAAGGCCTTCCTCTTCGTACTGGGGATCGGGGGGGTCGGTGGAGTTTCCCATACACCGATAAACTCATCTTT. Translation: CALGETQFGKGLPLRTGDRGGRWSFPYTDKLIF.

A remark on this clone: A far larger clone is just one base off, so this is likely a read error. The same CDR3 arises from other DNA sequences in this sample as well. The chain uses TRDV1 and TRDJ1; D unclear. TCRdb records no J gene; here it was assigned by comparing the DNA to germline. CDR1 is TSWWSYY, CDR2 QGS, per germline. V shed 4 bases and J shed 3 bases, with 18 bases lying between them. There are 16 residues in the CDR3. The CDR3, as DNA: TGTGCTCTTGGGGGGATTCCCGTTATTGTGGCCGATAAACTCATCTTT. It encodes CALGGIPVIVADKLIF.

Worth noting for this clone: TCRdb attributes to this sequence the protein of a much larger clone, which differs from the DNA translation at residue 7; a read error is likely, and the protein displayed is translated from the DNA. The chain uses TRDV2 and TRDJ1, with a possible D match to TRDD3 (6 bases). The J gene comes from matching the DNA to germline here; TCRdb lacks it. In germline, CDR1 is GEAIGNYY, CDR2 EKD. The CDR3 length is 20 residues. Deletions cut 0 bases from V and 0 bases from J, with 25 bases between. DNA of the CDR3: TGTGCCTGTGACACCGTACCGGGGGACCCTAATTCGGAATACACCGATAAACTCATCTTT. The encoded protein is CACDTVPGDPNSEYTDKLIF.

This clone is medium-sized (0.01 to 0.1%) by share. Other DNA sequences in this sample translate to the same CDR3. As DNA, the CDR3 is TGTGCCTGTGACGCTGGGGGACACGATAAACTCATCTTT. Its protein product is CACDAGGHDKLIF. V gene TRDV2 combines with J gene TRDJ1, with TRDD3 identical over 8 bases. V shed 3 bases, J shed 4 bases, and the junction held 3 bases outside the gene matches. This CDR3 has 13 amino acids. Germline V CDR1 and CDR2: GEAIGNYY, EKD.

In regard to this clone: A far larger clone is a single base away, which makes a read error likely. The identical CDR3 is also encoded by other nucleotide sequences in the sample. The CDR3: CALGKPSYVGIRPDKLIF. CDR3 coding DNA: TGTGCTCTTGGAAAGCCTTCCTACGTAGGGATACGTCCCGATAAACTCATCTTT. The gene calls are TRDV1 and TRDJ1; TRDD2 is a possible D gene (9 bases). Since TCRdb gives no J gene, matching the DNA to germline was used here to assign it. The CDR3 sequence is 18 residues long. The ends were cut back, 6 bases at V and 3 bases at J, with 26 bases in the middle. Germline CDR1 is TSWWSYY and CDR2 is QGS.

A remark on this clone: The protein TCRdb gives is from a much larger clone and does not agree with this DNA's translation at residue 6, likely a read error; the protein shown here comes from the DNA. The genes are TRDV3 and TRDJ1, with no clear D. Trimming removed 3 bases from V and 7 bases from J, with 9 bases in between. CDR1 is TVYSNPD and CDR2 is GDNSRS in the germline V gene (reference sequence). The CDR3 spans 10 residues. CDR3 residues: CALKRGKLIF. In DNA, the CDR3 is TGTGCCTTAAAGAGGGGTAAACTCATCTTT.

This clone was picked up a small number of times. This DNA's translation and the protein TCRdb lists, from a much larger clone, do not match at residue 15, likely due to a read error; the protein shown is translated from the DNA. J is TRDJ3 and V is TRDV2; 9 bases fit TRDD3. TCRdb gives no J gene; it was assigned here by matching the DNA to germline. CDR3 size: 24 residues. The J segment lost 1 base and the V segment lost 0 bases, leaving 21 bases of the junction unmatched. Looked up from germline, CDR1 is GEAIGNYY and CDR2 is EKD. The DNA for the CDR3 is TGTGCCTGTGACACCTTCGCGAAAGACGACTCTTACTGGGGGACTTCCTGGGACACCCGACAGATGTTTTTC. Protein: CACDTFAKDDSYWGTSWDTRQMFF.

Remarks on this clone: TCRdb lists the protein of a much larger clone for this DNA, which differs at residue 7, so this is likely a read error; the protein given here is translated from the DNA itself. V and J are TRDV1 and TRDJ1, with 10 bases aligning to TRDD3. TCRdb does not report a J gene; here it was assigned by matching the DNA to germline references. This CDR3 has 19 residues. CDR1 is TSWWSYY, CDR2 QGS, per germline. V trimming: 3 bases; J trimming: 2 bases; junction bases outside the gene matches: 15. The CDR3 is CALGDLRGGYKGHTDKLIF. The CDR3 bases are TGTGCTCTTGGGGACCTTCGTGGGGGATACAAGGGGCATACCGATAAACTCATCTTT.

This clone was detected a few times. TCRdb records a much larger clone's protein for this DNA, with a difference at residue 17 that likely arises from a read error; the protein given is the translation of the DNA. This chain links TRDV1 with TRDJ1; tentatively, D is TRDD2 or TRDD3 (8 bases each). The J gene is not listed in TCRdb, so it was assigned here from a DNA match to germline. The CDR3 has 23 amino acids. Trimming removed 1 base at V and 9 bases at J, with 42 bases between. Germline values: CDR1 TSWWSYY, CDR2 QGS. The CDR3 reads CALGERGASYTYATLGETRELIF. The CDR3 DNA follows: TGTGCTCTTGGGGAACGGGGGGCTTCCTACACCTACGCGACCCTGGGGGAGACAAGGGAACTCATCTTT.

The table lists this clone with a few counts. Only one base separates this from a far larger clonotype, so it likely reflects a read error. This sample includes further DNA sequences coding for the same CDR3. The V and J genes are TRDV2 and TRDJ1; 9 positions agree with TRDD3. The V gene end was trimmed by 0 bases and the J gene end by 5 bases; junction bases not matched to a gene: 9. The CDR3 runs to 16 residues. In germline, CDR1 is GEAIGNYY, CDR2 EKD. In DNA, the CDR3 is TGTGCCTGTGACACCAACCTAGGGGATACGGCTGATAAACTCATCTTT. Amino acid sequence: CACDTNLGDTADKLIF.

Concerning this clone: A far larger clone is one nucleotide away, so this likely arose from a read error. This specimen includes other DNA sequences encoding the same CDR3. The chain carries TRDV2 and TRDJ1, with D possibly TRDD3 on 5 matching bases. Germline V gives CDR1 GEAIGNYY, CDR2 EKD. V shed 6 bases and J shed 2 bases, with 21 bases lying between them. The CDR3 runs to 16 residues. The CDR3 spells CACTGGYSRGTDKLIF. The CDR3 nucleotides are TGTGCCTGTACCGGGGGGTACAGTAGAGGAACCGATAAACTCATCTTT.

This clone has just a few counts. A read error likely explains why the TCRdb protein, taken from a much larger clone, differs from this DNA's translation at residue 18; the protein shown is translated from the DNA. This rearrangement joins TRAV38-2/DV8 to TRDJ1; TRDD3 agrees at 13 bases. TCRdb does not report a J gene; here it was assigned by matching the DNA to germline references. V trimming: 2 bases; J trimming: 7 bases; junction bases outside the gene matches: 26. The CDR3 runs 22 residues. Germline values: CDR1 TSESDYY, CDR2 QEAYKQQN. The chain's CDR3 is CAYRRFFAFPPSTGGYAGKLIF. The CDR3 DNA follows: TGTGCTTATAGGAGATTCTTTGCCTTCCCCCCGAGTACTGGGGGATACGCCGGTAAACTCATCTTT.

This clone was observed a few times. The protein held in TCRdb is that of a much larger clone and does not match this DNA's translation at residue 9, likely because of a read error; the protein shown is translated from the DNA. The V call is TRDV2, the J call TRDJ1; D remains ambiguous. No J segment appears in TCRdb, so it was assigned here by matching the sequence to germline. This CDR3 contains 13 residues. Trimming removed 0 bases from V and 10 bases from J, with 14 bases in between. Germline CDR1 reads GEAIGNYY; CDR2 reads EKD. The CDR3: CACDTGLGRRLIF. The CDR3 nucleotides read TGTGCCTGTGACACCGGATTGGGCCGTAGACTCATCTTT.

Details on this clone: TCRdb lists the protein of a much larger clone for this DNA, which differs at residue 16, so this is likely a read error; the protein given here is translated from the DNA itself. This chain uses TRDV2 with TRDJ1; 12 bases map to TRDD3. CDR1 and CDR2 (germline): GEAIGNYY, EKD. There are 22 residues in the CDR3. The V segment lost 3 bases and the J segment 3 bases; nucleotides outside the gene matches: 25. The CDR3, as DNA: TGTGCCTGTGACCCCCTCACTGTACTGGGGGATACCCTACCTACTAGGCCCGATAAACTCATCTTT. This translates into CACDPLTVLGDTLPTRPDKLIF.

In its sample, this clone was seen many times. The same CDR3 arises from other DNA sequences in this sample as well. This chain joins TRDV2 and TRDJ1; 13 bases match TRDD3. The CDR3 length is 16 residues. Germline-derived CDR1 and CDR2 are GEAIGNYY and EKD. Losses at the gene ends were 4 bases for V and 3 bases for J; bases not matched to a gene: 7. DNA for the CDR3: TGTGCCTGTGATGGGGGACTGGGGGATACGGCCGATAAACTCATCTTT. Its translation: CACDGGLGDTADKLIF.

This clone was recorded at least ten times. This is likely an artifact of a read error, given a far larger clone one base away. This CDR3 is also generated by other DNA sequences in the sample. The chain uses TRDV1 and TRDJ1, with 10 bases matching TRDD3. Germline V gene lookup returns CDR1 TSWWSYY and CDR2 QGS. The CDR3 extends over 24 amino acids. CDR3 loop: CALGEFRPRYYWGMEDWYTDKLIF. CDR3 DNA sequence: TGCGCTCTTGGGGAATTTAGACCCCGCTATTACTGGGGGATGGAAGATTGGTACACCGATAAACTCATCTTT.

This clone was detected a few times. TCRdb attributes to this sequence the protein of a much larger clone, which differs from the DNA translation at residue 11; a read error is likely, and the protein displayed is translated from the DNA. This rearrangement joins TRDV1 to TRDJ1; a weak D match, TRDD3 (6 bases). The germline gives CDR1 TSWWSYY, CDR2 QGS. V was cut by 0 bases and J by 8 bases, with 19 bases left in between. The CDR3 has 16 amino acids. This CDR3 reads CALGELVPGGDGKLIF. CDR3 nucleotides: TGTGCTCTTGGGGAACTGGTACCGGGGGGAGACGGCAAACTCATCTTT.

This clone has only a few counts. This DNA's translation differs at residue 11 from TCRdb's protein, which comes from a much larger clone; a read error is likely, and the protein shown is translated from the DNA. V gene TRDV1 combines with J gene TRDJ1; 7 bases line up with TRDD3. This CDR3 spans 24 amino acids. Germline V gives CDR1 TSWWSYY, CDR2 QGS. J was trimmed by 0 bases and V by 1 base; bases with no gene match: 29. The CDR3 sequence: CALGERGNLRISSGGIHYTDKLIF. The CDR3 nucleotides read TGTGCTCTTGGGGAACGGGGAAATCTACGCATTTCTTCCGGGGGGATCCACTACACCGATAAACTCATCTTT.

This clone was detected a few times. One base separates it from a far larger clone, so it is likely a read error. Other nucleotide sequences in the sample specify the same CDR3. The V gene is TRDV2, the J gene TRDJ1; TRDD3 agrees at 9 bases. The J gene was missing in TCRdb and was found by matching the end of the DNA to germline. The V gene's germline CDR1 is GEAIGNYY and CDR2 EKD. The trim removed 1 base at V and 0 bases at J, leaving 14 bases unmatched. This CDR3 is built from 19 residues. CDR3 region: CACDTGGNWGNPYTDKLIF. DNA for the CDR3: TGTGCCTGTGACACTGGGGGTAACTGGGGGAATCCTTACACCGATAAACTCATCTTT.

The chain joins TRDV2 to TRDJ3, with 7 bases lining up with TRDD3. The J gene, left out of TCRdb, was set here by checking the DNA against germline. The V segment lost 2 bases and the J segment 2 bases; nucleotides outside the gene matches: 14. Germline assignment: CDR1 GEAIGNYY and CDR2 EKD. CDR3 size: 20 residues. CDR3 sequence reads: CACDRLPSGGPAWDTRQMFF. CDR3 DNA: TGTGCCTGTGACAGACTACCGTCTGGGGGCCCCGCCTGGGACACCCGACAGATGTTTTTC.

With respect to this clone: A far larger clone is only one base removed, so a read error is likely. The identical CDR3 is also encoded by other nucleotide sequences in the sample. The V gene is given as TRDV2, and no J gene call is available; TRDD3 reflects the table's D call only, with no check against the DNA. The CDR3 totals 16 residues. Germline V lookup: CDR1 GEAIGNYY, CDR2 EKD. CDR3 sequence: CACDTLSPGGTDKLIF. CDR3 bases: TGTGCCTGTGACACCCTCTCCCCGGGGGGCACCGATAAACTCATCTTC.

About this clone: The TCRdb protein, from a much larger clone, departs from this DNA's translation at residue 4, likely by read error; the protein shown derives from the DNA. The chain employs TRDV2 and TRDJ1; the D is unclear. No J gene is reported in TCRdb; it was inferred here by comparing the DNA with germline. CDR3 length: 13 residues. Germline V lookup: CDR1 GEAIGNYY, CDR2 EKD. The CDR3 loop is CACGTGGTDKLIF. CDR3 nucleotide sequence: TGTGCCTGTGGCACCGGAGGTACCGATAAACTCATCTTT.

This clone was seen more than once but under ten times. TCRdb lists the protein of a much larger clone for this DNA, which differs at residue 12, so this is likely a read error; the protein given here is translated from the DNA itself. The CDR3 DNA reads TGTGCTCTTGGGGAAGTCCCTACAGGACCCCTCCGGGGGTCTCCGTACACCGATAAACTCATCTTT. Translated, it gives CALGEVPTGPLRGSPYTDKLIF. The chain recombines TRDV1 with TRDJ1, with D perhaps assigned TRDD2 or TRDD3 (5 bases each). TCRdb lists no J gene, so it was determined here by aligning the DNA to germline. Germline V lookup: CDR1 TSWWSYY, CDR2 QGS. The length of the CDR3 is 22 residues. V lost 2 bases and J lost 0, with 31 bases in between.

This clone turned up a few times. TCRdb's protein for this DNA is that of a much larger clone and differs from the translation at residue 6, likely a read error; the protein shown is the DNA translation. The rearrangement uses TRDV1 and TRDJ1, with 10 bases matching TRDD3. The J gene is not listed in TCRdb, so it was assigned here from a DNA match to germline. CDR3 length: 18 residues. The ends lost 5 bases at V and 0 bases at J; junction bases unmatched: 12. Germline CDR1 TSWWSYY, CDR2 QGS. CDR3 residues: CALGIVLKGDTNTDKLIF. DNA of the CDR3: TGTGCTCTTGGGATTGTCCTAAAGGGGGATACGAACACCGATAAACTCATCTTT.

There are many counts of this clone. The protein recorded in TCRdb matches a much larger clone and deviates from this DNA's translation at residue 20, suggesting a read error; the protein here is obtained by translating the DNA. The CDR3 loop is CACDTLRDGGTNTGDYTDKPIF. In DNA form, the CDR3 reads TGTGCCTGTGACACTTTAAGGGATGGGGGGACCAATACAGGGGACTACACCGATAAACCCATCTTT. The chain is built from TRDV2 and TRDJ1, with D possibly matching TRDD3 (6 bases). The germline V gene has CDR1 GEAIGNYY and CDR2 EKD. The CDR3 loop spans 22 amino acids.

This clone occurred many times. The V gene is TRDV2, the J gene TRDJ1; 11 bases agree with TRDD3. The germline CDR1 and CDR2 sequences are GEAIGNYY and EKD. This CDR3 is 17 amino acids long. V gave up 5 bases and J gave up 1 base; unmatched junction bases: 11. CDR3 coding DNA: TGTGCCTGTGTAGGTTTGGGGGATACGCTGGGCACCGATAAACTCATCTTT. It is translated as CACVGLGDTLGTDKLIF.

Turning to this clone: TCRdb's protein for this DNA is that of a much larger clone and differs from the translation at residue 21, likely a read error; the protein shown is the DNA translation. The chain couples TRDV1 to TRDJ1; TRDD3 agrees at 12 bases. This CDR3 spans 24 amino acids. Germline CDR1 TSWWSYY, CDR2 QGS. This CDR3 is CALGTPPRGRYWGILSPGTDRLIF. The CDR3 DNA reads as TGTGCTCTTGGGACTCCGCCGAGGGGGCGGTACTGGGGGATACTCTCCCCGGGCACCGATAGACTCATCTTT.

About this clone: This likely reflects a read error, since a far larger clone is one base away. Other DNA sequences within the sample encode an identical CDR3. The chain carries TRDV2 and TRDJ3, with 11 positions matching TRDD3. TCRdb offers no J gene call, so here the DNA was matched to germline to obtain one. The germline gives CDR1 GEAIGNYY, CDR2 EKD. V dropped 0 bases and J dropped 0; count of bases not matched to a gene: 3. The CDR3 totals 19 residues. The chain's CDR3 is CACDTLLGDTSWDTRQMFF. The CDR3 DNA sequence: TGTGCCTGTGACACCCTGCTGGGGGATACCTCCTGGGACACCCGACAGATGTTTTTC.